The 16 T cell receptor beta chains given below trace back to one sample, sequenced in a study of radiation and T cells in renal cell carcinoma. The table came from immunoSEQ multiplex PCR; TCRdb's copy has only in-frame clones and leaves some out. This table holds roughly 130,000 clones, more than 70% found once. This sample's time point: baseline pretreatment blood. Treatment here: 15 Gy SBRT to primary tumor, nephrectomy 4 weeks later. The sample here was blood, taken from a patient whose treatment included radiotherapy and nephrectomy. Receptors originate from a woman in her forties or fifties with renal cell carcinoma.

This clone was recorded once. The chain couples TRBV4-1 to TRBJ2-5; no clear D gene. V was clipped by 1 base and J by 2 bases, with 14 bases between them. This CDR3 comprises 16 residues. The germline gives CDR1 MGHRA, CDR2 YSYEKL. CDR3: CASSQVGQAIQETQYF. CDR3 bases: TGCGCCAGCAGCCAAGTGGGCCAGGCGATTCAAGAGACCCAGTACTTC.

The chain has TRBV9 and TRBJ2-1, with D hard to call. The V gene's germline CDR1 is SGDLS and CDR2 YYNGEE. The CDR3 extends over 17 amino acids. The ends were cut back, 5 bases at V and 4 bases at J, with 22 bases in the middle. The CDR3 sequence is CASSPDGGPLSYNEQFF. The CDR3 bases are TGTGCCAGCAGTCCAGACGGTGGACCACTTTCGTACAATGAGCAGTTCTTC.

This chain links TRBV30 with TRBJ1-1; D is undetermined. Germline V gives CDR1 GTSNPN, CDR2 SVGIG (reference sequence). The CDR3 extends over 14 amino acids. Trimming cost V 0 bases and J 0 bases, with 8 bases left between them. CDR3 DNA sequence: TGTGCCTGGAGTGTTGCGCTTATGAACACTGAAGCTTTCTTT. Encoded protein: CAWSVALMNTEAFF.

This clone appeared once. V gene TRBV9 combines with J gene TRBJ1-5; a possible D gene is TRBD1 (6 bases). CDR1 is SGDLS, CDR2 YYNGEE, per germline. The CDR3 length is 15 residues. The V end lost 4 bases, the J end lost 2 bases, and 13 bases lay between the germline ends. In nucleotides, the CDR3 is TGTGCCAGCAGCCAAGGGGGTAACGGCAATCAGCCCCAGCATTTT. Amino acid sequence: CASSQGGNGNQPQHF.

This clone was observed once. CDR3 DNA sequence: TGTGCCAGCAGTGAAATACAGAACACTGAAGCTTTCTTT. Translated: CASSEIQNTEAFF. The genes are TRBV6-1 and TRBJ1-1; D gene uncertain. Germline CDR1 reads MNHNS; CDR2 reads SASEGT. The CDR3 sequence is 13 residues long. The V end lost 2 bases, the J end lost 1 base, and 5 bases lay between the germline ends.

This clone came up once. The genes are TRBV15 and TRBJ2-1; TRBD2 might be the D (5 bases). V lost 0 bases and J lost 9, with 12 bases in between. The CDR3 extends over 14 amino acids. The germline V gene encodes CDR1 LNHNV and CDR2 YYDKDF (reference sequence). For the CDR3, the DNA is TGTGCCACCAGCAGAGATCCGGGGTCTACTGAGCAGTTCTTC. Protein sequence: CATSRDPGSTEQFF. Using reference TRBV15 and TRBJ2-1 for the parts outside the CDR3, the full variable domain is DAMVIQNPRYQVTQFGKPVTLSCSQTLNHNVMYWYQQKSSQAPKLLFHYYDKDFNNEADTPDNFQSRRPNTSFCFLDIRSPGLGDTAMYLCATSRDPGSTEQFFGPGTRLTVL.

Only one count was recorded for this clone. The DNA for the CDR3 is TGTGCCAGCCTGGACTTGAACACCGGGGAGCTGTTTTTT. Protein: CASLDLNTGELFF. The J gene is TRBJ2-2, the V gene TRBV6-6, with a weak D call TRBD2 (5 bases). The V end lost 8 bases, the J end lost 1 base, and 8 bases lay between the germline ends. Germline CDR1 MNHNY, CDR2 SVGAGI (reference sequence). This CDR3 comprises 13 residues.

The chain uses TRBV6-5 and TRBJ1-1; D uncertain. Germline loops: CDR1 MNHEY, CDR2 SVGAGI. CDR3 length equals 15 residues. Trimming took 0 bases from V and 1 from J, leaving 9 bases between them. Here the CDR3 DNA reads TGTGCCAGCAGTTACTCAATAGTTGAGAACACTGAAGCTTTCTTT. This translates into CASSYSIVENTEAFF.

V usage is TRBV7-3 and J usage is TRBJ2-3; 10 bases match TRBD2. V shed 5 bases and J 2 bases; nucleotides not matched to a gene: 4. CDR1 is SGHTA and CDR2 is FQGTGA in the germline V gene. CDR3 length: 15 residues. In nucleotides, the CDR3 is TGTGCCAGCAGCCGTAGCGGGGGGTTCACAGATACGCAGTATTTT. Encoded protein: CASSRSGGFTDTQYF.

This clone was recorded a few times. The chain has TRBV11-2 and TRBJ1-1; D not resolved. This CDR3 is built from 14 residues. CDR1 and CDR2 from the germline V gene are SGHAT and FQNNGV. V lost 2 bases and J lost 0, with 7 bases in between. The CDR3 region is CASSLSTLNTEAFF. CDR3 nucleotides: TGTGCCAGCAGCTTAAGCACCTTGAACACTGAAGCTTTCTTT.

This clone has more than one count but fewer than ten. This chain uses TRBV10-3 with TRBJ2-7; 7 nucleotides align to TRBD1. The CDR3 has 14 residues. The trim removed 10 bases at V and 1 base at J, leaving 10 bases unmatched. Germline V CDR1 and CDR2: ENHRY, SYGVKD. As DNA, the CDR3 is TGTGCCACAGGTGGAACAGGGGAGTCCTACGAGCAGTACTTC. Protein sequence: CATGGTGESYEQYF.

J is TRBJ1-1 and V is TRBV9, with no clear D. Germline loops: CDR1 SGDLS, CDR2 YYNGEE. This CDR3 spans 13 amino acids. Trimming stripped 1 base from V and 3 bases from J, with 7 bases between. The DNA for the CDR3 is TGTGCCAGCAGCGTATCCGGGGACACTGAAGCTTTCTTT. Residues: CASSVSGDTEAFF.

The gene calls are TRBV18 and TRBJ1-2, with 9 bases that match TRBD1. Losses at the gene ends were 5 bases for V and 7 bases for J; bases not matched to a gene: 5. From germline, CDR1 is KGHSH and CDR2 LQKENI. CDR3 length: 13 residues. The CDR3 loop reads CASSGGTGIGYTF. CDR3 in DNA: TGTGCCAGCTCAGGGGGGACAGGGATTGGCTACACCTTC. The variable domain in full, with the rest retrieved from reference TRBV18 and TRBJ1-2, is NAGVMQNPRHLVRRRGQEARLRCSPMKGHSHVYWYRQLPEEGLKFMVYLQKENIIDESGMPKERFSAEFPKEGPSILRIQQVVRGDSAAYFCASSGGTGIGYTFGSGTRLTVV.

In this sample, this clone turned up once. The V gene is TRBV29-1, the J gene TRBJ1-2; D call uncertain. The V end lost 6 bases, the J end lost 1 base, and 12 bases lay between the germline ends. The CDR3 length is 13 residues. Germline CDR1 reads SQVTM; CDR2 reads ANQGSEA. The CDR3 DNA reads TGCAGCGTCCGGGCCAGAGATAACTATGGCTACACCTTC. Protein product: CSVRARDNYGYTF.

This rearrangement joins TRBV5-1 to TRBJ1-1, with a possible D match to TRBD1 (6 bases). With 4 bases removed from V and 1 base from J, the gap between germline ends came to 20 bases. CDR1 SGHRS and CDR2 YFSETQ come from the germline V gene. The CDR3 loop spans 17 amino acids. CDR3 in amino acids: CASSPPGGVNWNTEAFF. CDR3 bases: TGCGCCAGCAGCCCCCCGGGGGGCGTTAATTGGAACACTGAAGCTTTCTTT.

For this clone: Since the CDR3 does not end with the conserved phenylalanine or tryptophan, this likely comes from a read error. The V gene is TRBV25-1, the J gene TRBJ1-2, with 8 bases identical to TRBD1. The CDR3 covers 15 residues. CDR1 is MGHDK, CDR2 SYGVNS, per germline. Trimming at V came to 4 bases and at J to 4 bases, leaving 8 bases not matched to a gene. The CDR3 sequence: CASSAQTGDPYGYTS. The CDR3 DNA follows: TGTGCCAGCAGTGCCCAGACAGGGGACCCCTATGGCTACACCTCC.